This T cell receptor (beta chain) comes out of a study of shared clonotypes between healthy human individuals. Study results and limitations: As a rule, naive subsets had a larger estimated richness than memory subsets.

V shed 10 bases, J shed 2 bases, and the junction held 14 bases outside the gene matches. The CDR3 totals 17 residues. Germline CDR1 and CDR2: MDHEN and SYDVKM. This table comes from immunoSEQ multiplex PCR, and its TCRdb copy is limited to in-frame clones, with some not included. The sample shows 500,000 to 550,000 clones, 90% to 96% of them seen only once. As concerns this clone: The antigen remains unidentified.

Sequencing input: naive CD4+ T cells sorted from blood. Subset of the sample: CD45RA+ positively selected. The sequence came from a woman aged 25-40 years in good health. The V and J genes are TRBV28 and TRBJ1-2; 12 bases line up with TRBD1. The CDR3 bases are TGTGCCATCCTTTCTGGGACAGGGGGCAGGAAGAACTATGGCTACACCTTC. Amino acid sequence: CAILSGTGGRKNYGYTF.